The source of this T cell receptor beta chain is a study of blood T cell repertoires in COVID-19. Only in-frame clones appear in the TCRdb table, and some are missing; sequencing was by immunoSEQ multiplex PCR. The profile covers a few hundred thousand clones, with around 89% appearing a single time and approximately 12% taken by the ten largest. Looked up from germline, CDR1 is KGHSH and CDR2 is LQKENI. Trimming at V came to 1 base and at J to 6 bases, leaving 5 bases not matched to a gene. The CDR3 loop spans 14 amino acids. V and J are TRBV18 and TRBJ2-7; 8 nucleotides match TRBD1. This TCR came from a woman aged 60-75 years with acute or convalescent COVID-19. The specimen sequenced was peripheral blood. CDR3 DNA sequence: TGTGCCAGCTCACCACAACAGGGGGACCGCGAGCAGTACTTC. Encoded protein: CASSPQQGDREQYF.